This passage covers 10 T cell receptor beta chains from one sample sequenced in a study of blood T cells in healthy people across ages. Through a sample-barcoded 5' primer and a J-beta primer mix, a second PCR was run for 7 to 11 cycles. One entry per CDR3 protein results from TCRdb running MiXCR on the 5' RACE reads. The profile shows hundreds of thousands of distinct CDR3 sequences, 45% to 50% of them singletons. Source material: blood. Receptors were obtained from a woman in her sixties or seventies in good health.

This chain joins TRBV20-1 and TRBJ2-5; 8 bases are shared with TRBD2. CDR3 length: 13 amino acids. The V gene's germline CDR1 is DFQATT and CDR2 SNEGSKA (reference sequence). The DNA of the CDR3 is TGCAGCCCCCACGGGAGGGAACAAGAGACCCAGTACTTC. Residues: CSPHGREQETQYF.

This clonotype was recorded a few times. This chain's CDR3 is CASSLQIGSDEQFF. CDR3 sequence (DNA): TGCGCCAGCAGCCTCCAGATAGGGTCGGATGAGCAGTTCTTC. The chain couples TRBV4-3 to TRBJ2-1; D not resolved. Germline CDR1 reads LGHNA; CDR2 reads YSLEER. Trimming took 4 bases from V and 8 from J, leaving 15 bases between them. CDR3 length: 14 residues.

This clonotype was seen a few times. This chain uses TRBV20-1 with TRBJ2-7, with 10 bases matching TRBD2. Germline V gene data show CDR1 as DFQATT and CDR2 as SNEGSKA (reference sequence). The CDR3 consists of 17 residues. The ends lost 3 bases at V and 2 bases at J; junction bases unmatched: 13. The CDR3 DNA reads as TGCAGTGCTAGGAAGCGGGAGGGACCCAGCCGCCCCTACGAGCAGTACTTC. Its protein is CSARKREGPSRPYEQYF.

This chain uses TRBV28 with TRBJ2-1; D not resolved. Trimming removed 3 bases at V and 2 bases at J, with 14 bases between. The CDR3 has 16 amino acids. CDR1 MDHEN and CDR2 SYDVKM come from the germline V gene. The CDR3 protein is CASSLFAAGTYNEQFF. For the CDR3, the DNA is TGTGCCAGCAGTTTGTTTGCGGCTGGAACCTACAATGAGCAGTTCTTC.

V is TRBV27 and J is TRBJ1-4; D is ambiguous. This CDR3 has 14 amino acids. Trimming took 8 bases from V and 3 from J, leaving 13 bases between them. Germline loops: CDR1 MNHEY, CDR2 SMNVEV (reference sequence). CDR3 loop: CASRAGGSNEKLFF. The CDR3 region has the DNA TGTGCCAGCCGTGCGGGCGGATCTAATGAAAAACTGTTTTTT.

V and J are TRBV29-1 and TRBJ1-2, with TRBD1 matching 10 bases. Trimming removed 4 bases from V and 0 bases from J; junction bases left unmatched: 14. Looked up from germline, CDR1 is SQVTM and CDR2 is ANQGSEA. The length of the CDR3 is 18 residues. CDR3 sequence (DNA): TGCAGCGTTGTTAGAGGTGGGGACAGGGGCCCTCCTAACTATGGCTACACCTTC. Its protein is CSVVRGGDRGPPNYGYTF.

With regard to this clonotype: At one of its ends the junction is not consistent with the germline gene, which may arise from a read error. The gene calls are TRBV7-7 and TRBJ2-5; TRBD2 matches at 7 bases. The germline V gene has CDR1 SSHAT and CDR2 FNYEAQ (reference sequence). This CDR3 contains 16 residues. CDR3 nucleotides: TGTGCTAGCAGCTTAGGAGTCGGGGACTACCAATCGCCGCAGTACTTC. Translation: CASSLGVGDYQSPQYF.

V usage is TRBV28 and J usage is TRBJ2-7, with 10 bases identical to TRBD1. The V and J ends lost 6 bases and 3 bases, in that order; junction bases with no gene match: 17. CDR3 length equals 18 residues. Germline assignment: CDR1 MDHEN and CDR2 SYDVKM. The CDR3 sequence is CASSPGDRGFFLFYEQYF. Written as DNA, the CDR3 is TGTGCCAGCAGCCCGGGGGACAGGGGATTTTTTCTCTTCTACGAGCAGTACTTC.

Notes on this clonotype: With a much larger clone just one base away, this may be a read error. J is TRBJ1-1 and V is TRBV20-1; D ambiguous. Germline-derived CDR1 and CDR2 are DFQATT and SNEGSKA (reference sequence). The CDR3 loop spans 8 amino acids. The CDR3: CGAGSAFF. The CDR3 region has the DNA TGCGGTGCGGGGTCGGCTTTCTTT.

The CDR3 coding sequence is TGTGCCAGCAGCTTAGGGAGGCTAGCGGGAGCCCTTAGACATGAGCAGTTCTTC. This translates into CASSLGRLAGALRHEQFF. The chain links TRBV7-9 to TRBJ2-1; 10 bases line up with TRBD2. The CDR3 is 18 residues long. V shed 1 base and J 8 bases; nucleotides not matched to a gene: 14. Per the germline V gene, CDR1 is SEHNR and CDR2 is FQNEAQ (reference sequence).